Below, 21 T cell receptor beta chains from the same sample are listed, as sequenced in a study of human T cells and chemical hapten exposure. From the RACE reads, TCRdb called clonotypes with MiXCR, one entry per CDR3 protein. The profile covers around 360,000 distinct CDR3 sequences, with about 6% appearing a single time and about 5.4% taken by the ten largest. Time point given: patch test 2, 6 weeks after DPC sensitization. Treatment here: therapeutic diphenylcyclopropenone sensitization with weekly scalp DPC. Material: whole blood, obtained in connection with sensitization to the hapten diphenylcyclopropenone (DPC). These receptors all stem from a woman aged 18 to 35 with alopecia areata. Some clones in this sample may be carry-over from other donors' samples.

In this sample, this clonotype turned up a few times. The chain carries TRBV7-2 and TRBJ2-5; D perhaps matches TRBD2 (7 bases). The V end lost 6 bases, the J end lost 6 bases, and 14 bases lay between the germline ends. This CDR3 has 13 residues. Germline V gene data show CDR1 as SGHTA and CDR2 as FQGNSA. The CDR3 reads CASSRGGLKTQYF. DNA of the CDR3: TGTGCCAGCAGTAGGGGGGGCCTAAAGACCCAGTACTTC.

This clonotype was counted a few times. The rearrangement uses TRBV6-5 and TRBJ2-3, with 9 bases that match TRBD2. This CDR3 contains 16 residues. The ends lost 6 bases at V and 0 bases at J; junction bases unmatched: 7. From germline, CDR1 is MNHEY and CDR2 SVGAGI. DNA for the CDR3: TGTGCCAGCAGCTTTATAGCGGGGGTCAGCACAGATACGCAGTATTTT. It is translated as CASSFIAGVSTDTQYF.

A few counts support this clonotype. The CDR3 here is CASSRAGVDEQYF. The CDR3 DNA is TGCGCCAGCAGCCGAGCAGGGGTCGACGAGCAGTACTTC. The J gene is TRBJ2-7, the V gene TRBV4-1; weak D call: TRBD1 (6 bases). V was cut by 4 bases and J by 5 bases, with 12 bases left in between. This CDR3 is built from 13 residues. Germline V gene sequence: CDR1 MGHRA, CDR2 YSYEKL.

This clonotype showed up just a few times. V and J are TRBV5-1 and TRBJ1-4, with 7 bases aligning to TRBD1. The ends lost 4 bases at V and 8 bases at J; junction bases unmatched: 11. Germline V gene sequence: CDR1 SGHRS, CDR2 YFSETQ. The CDR3 covers 15 residues. CDR3 residues: CASSLGATGNEKLFF. In DNA, the CDR3 is TGCGCCAGCAGCCTGGGAGCGACAGGGAACGAAAAACTGTTTTTT.

This chain connects TRBV9 to TRBJ2-2; 11 positions match TRBD2. The CDR3 contains 16 residues. The germline V gene encodes CDR1 SGDLS and CDR2 YYNGEE. Unmatched junction bases numbered 9, after V lost 3 bases and J lost 8 bases. CDR3 region: CASSDGTSGLLGELFF. As DNA, the CDR3 is TGTGCCAGCAGCGACGGGACTAGCGGCCTTTTGGGGGAGCTGTTTTTT.

This clonotype was seen many times. The chain links TRBV4-3 to TRBJ1-5, with D tentatively TRBD1 (6 bases). Germline values: CDR1 LGHNA, CDR2 YSLEER. The V end lost 3 bases, the J end lost 6 bases, and 15 bases lay between the germline ends. The CDR3 length is 15 residues. The CDR3 nucleotides are TGCGCCAGCAGCCAGGGACCAGGGGCGGGTCAGCCCCAGCATTTT. This codes for CASSQGPGAGQPQHF.

The CDR3 region is CASSFERDWKLFF. The DNA of the CDR3 is TGTGCCAGCAGCTTTGAAAGGGACTGGAAACTGTTTTTT. The gene calls are TRBV7-2 and TRBJ1-4; tentative D call: TRBD1 (5 bases). V was shortened by 3 bases and J by 11 bases, with 13 bases between the two germline ends. The germline CDR1 and CDR2 sequences are SGHTA and FQGNSA. The CDR3 contains 13 residues.

This clonotype was seen a few times. The CDR3 region is CASSIWTGEDYGYTF. As DNA, the CDR3 is TGTGCCAGTAGTATTTGGACAGGGGAGGACTATGGCTACACCTTC. The chain uses TRBV19 and TRBJ1-2; 9 nucleotides match TRBD1. The trim removed 3 bases at V and 3 bases at J, leaving 5 bases unmatched. This CDR3 has 15 amino acids. Germline assignment: CDR1 LNHDA and CDR2 SQIVND (reference sequence).

The sample holds many counts of this clonotype. The chain couples TRBV6-2 or TRBV6-3 to TRBJ2-6; tentative D call: TRBD1 (6 bases). The CDR3 sequence is 15 residues long. The V gene's germline CDR1 is MNHEY and CDR2 SVGEGT. Trimming shortened V by 5 bases and J by 1 base, and 9 bases separated the two germline ends. The CDR3 region is CASSRTGSGANVLTF. The CDR3 coding sequence is TGTGCCAGCAGTCGTACAGGGTCTGGGGCCAACGTCCTGACTTTC.

CDR3 amino acids: CASSFSGGNLGNTIYF. The CDR3 DNA reads TGTGCCAGCAGCTTTTCAGGGGGTAACCTTGGAAACACCATATATTTT. The J gene is TRBJ1-3, the V gene TRBV7-2; 7 bases align to TRBD1. V lost 3 bases to trimming and J lost 3 bases; unmatched junction nucleotides: 8. This CDR3 has 16 residues. CDR1 and CDR2 from the germline V gene are SGHTA and FQGNSA.

This sequence joins TRBV27 and TRBJ2-5; TRBD1 is a possible D gene (5 bases). Germline V gives CDR1 MNHEY, CDR2 SMNVEV (reference sequence). Trimming pared 3 bases from V and 7 bases from J, leaving 15 bases between. CDR3 length equals 14 residues. CDR3 nucleotide sequence: TGTGCCAGCAGTTTGGGGCTTCGGAGTCGGACCCAGTACTTC. The encoded protein is CASSLGLRSRTQYF.

The chain couples TRBV6-2 or TRBV6-3 to TRBJ1-1; 11 positions agree with TRBD1. J was trimmed by 3 bases and V by 7 bases; bases with no gene match: 7. CDR3 length: 15 residues. The V gene's germline CDR1 is MNHEY and CDR2 SVGEGT. In DNA form, the CDR3 reads TGTGCCAGCAAACCGGACAGGGGGCATCACACTGAAGCTTTCTTT. Its protein is CASKPDRGHHTEAFF.

This clonotype was counted between two and nine times. The chain combines TRBV7-6 with TRBJ2-3; D might be TRBD1 (5 bases). Per germline, CDR1 SGHVS and CDR2 FNYEAQ. The length of the CDR3 is 18 residues. V was pared by 6 bases and J by 3 bases, with 25 bases between. The CDR3 nucleotides read TGTGCCAGCAGTTATAGTAGATTGGGCGACAGATCAACAGATACGCAGTATTTT. Translating it yields CASSYSRLGDRSTDTQYF.

This clonotype was counted a few times. V and J are TRBV3-1 and TRBJ1-2; 8 nucleotides match TRBD1. V lost 0 bases to trimming and J lost 2 bases; unmatched junction nucleotides: 5. The CDR3 runs to 16 residues. Germline V gene lookup returns CDR1 LGHDT and CDR2 YNNKEL (reference sequence). DNA of the CDR3: TGTGCCAGCAGCCAAGATGAGTACAGGGGGAACTATGGCTACACCTTC. It translates to CASSQDEYRGNYGYTF.

Only a few counts were recorded for this clonotype. This chain connects TRBV7-8 to TRBJ1-1; tentatively, D is TRBD1 (5 bases). CDR1 and CDR2 (germline): SGHVS, FQNEAQ. The CDR3 has 13 amino acids. V shed 1 base and J shed 8 bases, with 11 bases lying between them. The CDR3 coding sequence is TGTGCCAGCAGCTTAGTAGGGAGGGGCGAAGCTTTCTTT. It translates to CASSLVGRGEAFF.

This clonotype turned up a few times. The chain carries TRBV4-3 and TRBJ2-3, with D possibly called TRBD1 or TRBD2 (6 bases each). This CDR3 spans 14 amino acids. Deletions cut 4 bases from V and 6 bases from J, with 14 bases between. Germline-derived CDR1 and CDR2 are LGHNA and YSLEER. CDR3 DNA: TGCGCCAGCAGCCCCCGGCCGGGGGCTGATACGCAGTATTTT. This gives the protein CASSPRPGADTQYF.

The sample holds many counts of this clonotype. The V call is TRBV7-9, the J call TRBJ2-1; 7 bases match TRBD1. The trim removed 5 bases at V and 2 bases at J, leaving 6 bases unmatched. The V gene's germline CDR1 is SEHNR and CDR2 FQNEAQ (reference sequence). This CDR3 is 15 amino acids long. This CDR3 reads CASSLRQGTYNEQFF. The CDR3 coding sequence is TGTGCCAGCAGCCTCCGACAGGGAACCTACAATGAGCAGTTCTTC.

This clonotype turned up a few times. The J gene is TRBJ1-5, the V gene TRBV6-1; D gene unclear. The CDR3 sequence is 13 residues long. Germline V gives CDR1 MNHNS, CDR2 SASEGT. Trimming left V 6 bases short and J 6 bases short, with 12 bases between. The CDR3 reads CASSPEGGQPQHF. The CDR3 DNA reads TGTGCCAGCAGCCCTGAGGGTGGTCAGCCCCAGCATTTT.

The chain is built from TRBV6-5 and TRBJ2-1; TRBD2 is a possible D gene (6 bases). The CDR3 consists of 15 residues. V was trimmed by 5 bases and J by 2 bases, leaving 13 bases between them. CDR1 and CDR2 (germline): MNHEY, SVGAGI. CDR3 DNA sequence: TGTGCCAGCAGTCCTGGAGGGTGGACCTACAATGAGCAGTTCTTC. It encodes CASSPGGWTYNEQFF.

The rearrangement links TRBV18 to TRBJ2-2; D is undetermined. Trimming took off 2 bases at V and 1 base at J, with 5 bases between the two ends. This CDR3 contains 14 residues. Germline loops: CDR1 KGHSH, CDR2 LQKENI. CDR3 DNA: TGTGCCAGCTCACCAGCCGGGAACACCGGGGAGCTGTTTTTT. The encoded protein is CASSPAGNTGELFF.

V usage is TRBV7-2 and J usage is TRBJ2-3; D uncertain. Looked up from germline, CDR1 is SGHTA and CDR2 is FQGNSA. The V end lost 8 bases, the J end lost 3 bases, and 12 bases lay between the germline ends. The CDR3 is 13 amino acids. The CDR3 sequence: CASSGYSTDTQYF. The CDR3 DNA reads TGTGCCAGCTCCGGTTATTCAACAGATACGCAGTATTTT.